Presented here are 4 T cell receptor beta chains from one specimen sequenced in a study of shared clonotypes between healthy human individuals. The repertoire was sequenced with immunoSEQ multiplex PCR; TCRdb's copy has only in-frame clones and lacks some. Of around 990,000 clones listed, approximately 77% are singletons. The material sequenced was memory CD4+ T cells from PBMCs. Noted subset: CD45RA-negative fraction. These receptors all stem from a man younger than 35 in good health. Some clones in this sample may be carry-over from other donors' samples.

This clone is a singleton in its sample. The chain uses TRBV5-1 and TRBJ1-4; D is possibly TRBD1 (6 bases). The germline V and J ends were trimmed by 4 bases and 5 bases, with 9 bases remaining between them. The CDR3 is made up of 13 amino acids. CDR1 is SGHRS and CDR2 is YFSETQ in the germline V gene. CDR3 region: CASSVQGNEKLFF. For the CDR3, the DNA is TGCGCCAGCAGCGTACAGGGAAATGAAAAACTGTTTTTT.

The chain uses TRBV5-1 and TRBJ2-3; D gene ambiguous. V was clipped by 0 bases and J by 2 bases, with 13 bases between them. Germline V lookup: CDR1 SGHRS, CDR2 YFSETQ. This CDR3 is built from 16 residues. The CDR3 loop is CASSLVGNPATDTQYF. The CDR3 DNA follows: TGCGCCAGCAGCTTGGTAGGGAATCCTGCCACAGATACGCAGTATTTT.

The rearrangement joins TRBV11-2 to TRBJ2-1; weak D call: TRBD2 (6 bases). Germline V CDR1 and CDR2: SGHAT, FQNNGV. The CDR3 runs 16 residues. The germline V and J ends were trimmed by 5 bases and 6 bases, with 20 bases remaining between them. In DNA form, the CDR3 reads TGTGCCAGCAGCGTCCTGACTAGTAGTAATGGCAATGAGCAGTTCTTC. It specifies CASSVLTSSNGNEQFF.

Worth noting for this clone: Sequence at one end of the junction differs from germline and may be a read error. The chain combines TRBV6-6 with TRBJ2-2; TRBD1 matches 7 bases. Germline CDR1 is MNHNY and CDR2 is SVGAGI (reference sequence). CDR3 length: 12 amino acids. For the CDR3, the DNA is TGTGCTAGCAACAGGGGCGGCGGGGAGCTGTTTTTT. This codes for CASNRGGGELFF.